This T cell receptor (beta chain) was sequenced for a study of shared clonotypes between healthy human individuals. Study conclusions and caveats: Non-shared clonotypes showed lower generation probabilities than clonotypes common to all four donors. A few donors had around 5.5% of their naive CD4 clonotypes in common.

TCRdb's copy holds only in-frame clones and misses some; the assay was immunoSEQ multiplex PCR. Of some 1.1 million clones listed, roughly 77% were seen once; the top ten hold approximately 0.95%. Concerning this clone itself: The antigen is unknown.

Sequencing was performed on memory CD4+ T cells from PBMCs. Subset: CD45RA-negative fraction. This TCR was sampled from a young man in good health. Some clones in this sample may be carry-over from other donors' samples.

The CDR3 protein is CASSKRTGSPYEQYF. The CDR3 DNA is TGTGCCAGTAGTAAGAGGACAGGGAGTCCCTACGAGCAGTACTTC. The rearrangement uses TRBV19 and TRBJ2-7; 8 nucleotides match TRBD1. The CDR3 contains 15 residues. Germline assignment: CDR1 LNHDA and CDR2 SQIVND (reference sequence). The trim removed 4 bases at V and 2 bases at J, leaving 7 bases unmatched.